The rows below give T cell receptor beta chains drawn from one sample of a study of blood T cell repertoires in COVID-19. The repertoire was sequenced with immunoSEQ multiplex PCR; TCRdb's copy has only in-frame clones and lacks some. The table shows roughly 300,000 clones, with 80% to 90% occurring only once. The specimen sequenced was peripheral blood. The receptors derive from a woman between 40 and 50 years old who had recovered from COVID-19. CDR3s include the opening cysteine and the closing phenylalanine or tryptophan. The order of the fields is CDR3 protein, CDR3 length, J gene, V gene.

CDR3aa: CASSQKGQGAEAFF; len: 14; j_gene: TRBJ1-1; v_gene: TRBV19
CDR3aa: CATSPRDRDQPQHF; len: 14; j_gene: TRBJ1-5; v_gene: TRBV24-1
CDR3aa: CSASSAENTEAFF; len: 13; j_gene: TRBJ1-1; v_gene: TRBV20-1
CDR3aa: CASSVGQGAGNTIYF; len: 15; j_gene: TRBJ1-3; v_gene: TRBV9
CDR3aa: CASSLPDPPTGPLWEQYF; len: 18; j_gene: TRBJ2-7; v_gene: TRBV7-9
CDR3aa: CASSSAQGDTEAFF; len: 14; j_gene: TRBJ1-1; v_gene: TRBV6-5
CDR3aa: CASSAGGGAHSNYEQYF; len: 17; j_gene: TRBJ2-7; v_gene: TRBV9
CDR3aa: CASSPRPKLPAYSSYNSPLHF; len: 21; j_gene: TRBJ1-6; v_gene: TRBV19
CDR3aa: CSVVTGFGSTGELFF; len: 15; j_gene: TRBJ2-2; v_gene: TRBV29-1
CDR3aa: CASSGGGRSYEQYF; len: 14; j_gene: TRBJ2-7; v_gene: TRBV10-2
CDR3aa: CASSGTGGFETQYF; len: 14; j_gene: TRBJ2-5; v_gene: TRBV2
CDR3aa: CASSLSRQGNEQFF; len: 14; j_gene: TRBJ2-1; v_gene: TRBV27
CDR3aa: CASRPERLPYNEQFF; len: 15; j_gene: TRBJ2-1; v_gene: TRBV7-8
CDR3aa: CASSLSAGQTYEQYF; len: 15; j_gene: TRBJ2-7; v_gene: TRBV27
CDR3aa: CASSATGPHGYTF; len: 13; j_gene: TRBJ1-2; v_gene: TRBV9
CDR3aa: CASALGGDEETQYF; len: 14; j_gene: TRBJ2-5; v_gene: TRBV7-9
CDR3aa: CASSAGEIGETQYF; len: 14; j_gene: TRBJ2-5; v_gene: TRBV18
CDR3aa: CASSFTDSSYNEQFF; len: 15; j_gene: TRBJ2-1; v_gene: TRBV5-1
CDR3aa: CASSSGTGNTEAFF; len: 14; j_gene: TRBJ1-1; v_gene: TRBV11-3
CDR3aa: CASSETGKGNQPQHF; len: 15; j_gene: TRBJ1-5; v_gene: TRBV2
CDR3aa: CASTLGGEKLFF; len: 12; j_gene: TRBJ1-4; v_gene: TRBV21-1
CDR3aa: CASSPGDRRGGNTIYF; len: 16; j_gene: TRBJ1-3; v_gene: TRBV5-1
CDR3aa: CATSRDLGLASHEQFF; len: 16; j_gene: TRBJ2-1; v_gene: TRBV15
CDR3aa: CASSPSGHLAGEQYF; len: 15; j_gene: TRBJ2-7; v_gene: TRBV9
CDR3aa: CASSDSGFTDTQYF; len: 14; j_gene: TRBJ2-3; v_gene: TRBV6-4
CDR3aa: CASSRQWSSYNSPLHF; len: 16; j_gene: TRBJ1-6; v_gene: TRBV27
CDR3aa: CASSPVGQGAQETQYF; len: 16; j_gene: TRBJ2-5; v_gene: TRBV18
CDR3aa: CASSRRLADRATNEKLFF; len: 18; j_gene: TRBJ1-4; v_gene: TRBV4-3
CDR3aa: CASRGQYYGYTF; len: 12; j_gene: TRBJ1-2; v_gene: TRBV6-5
CDR3aa: CASSRSPPVLVRAIYF; len: 16; j_gene: TRBJ1-3; v_gene: TRBV19
CDR3aa: CASAPQGADTQYF; len: 13; j_gene: TRBJ2-3; v_gene: TRBV12-5
CDR3aa: CASSFAGGTRFYGYTF; len: 16; j_gene: TRBJ1-2; v_gene: TRBV27
CDR3aa: CASSFGGGSATDTQYF; len: 16; j_gene: TRBJ2-3; v_gene: TRBV5-4
CDR3aa: CASSAGGGIGGEKLFF; len: 16; j_gene: TRBJ1-4; v_gene: TRBV18
CDR3aa: CASIRIQGSQETQYF; len: 15; j_gene: TRBJ2-5; v_gene: TRBV6-5
CDR3aa: CASSNARGSETQYF; len: 14; j_gene: TRBJ2-5; v_gene: TRBV2